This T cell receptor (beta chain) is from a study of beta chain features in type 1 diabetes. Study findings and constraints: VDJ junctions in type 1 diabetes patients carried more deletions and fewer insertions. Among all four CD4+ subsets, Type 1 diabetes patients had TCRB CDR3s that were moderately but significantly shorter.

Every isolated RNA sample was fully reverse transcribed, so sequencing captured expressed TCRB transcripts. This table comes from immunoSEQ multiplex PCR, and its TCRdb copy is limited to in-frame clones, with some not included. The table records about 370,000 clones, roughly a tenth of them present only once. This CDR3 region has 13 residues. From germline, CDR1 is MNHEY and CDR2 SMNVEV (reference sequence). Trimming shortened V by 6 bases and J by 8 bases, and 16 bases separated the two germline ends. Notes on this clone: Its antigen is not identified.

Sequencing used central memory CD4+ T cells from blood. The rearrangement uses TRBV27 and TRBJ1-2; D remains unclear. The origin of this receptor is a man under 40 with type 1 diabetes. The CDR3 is CASSLTADQGYTF. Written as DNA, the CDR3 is TGTGCCAGCAGCTTAACAGCGGACCAGGGCTACACCTTC.